This T cell receptor (beta chain) was captured in a study of human T cells and chemical hapten exposure. Study-level background: Sensitization was performed using 2% DPC on an approximately 2 cm by approximately 2 cm upper inner arm skin site. General study points: There was alopecia in the donors, so their immune response may differ from that of healthy people.

This clonotype was detected a few times. Its antigen remains unidentified. Time point here: patch test 1, 2 weeks after DPC sensitization. Specified treatment: therapeutic diphenylcyclopropenone sensitization with weekly scalp DPC. The CDR3 sequence is 12 residues long. The V and J ends lost 6 bases and 5 bases respectively, with 13 bases between them. CDR1 is SQVTM, CDR2 ANQGSEA, per germline. Individual cDNA molecules (in the library) carried attached unique molecular identifiers. TCRdb reprocessed the RACE reads via MiXCR and lists one record per CDR3 protein. The sample gives around 190,000 distinct CDR3 sequences, 20% to 25% of which show up once; over 6.5% is in the top ten.

Sequencing was performed on whole blood, taken in connection with sensitization to the hapten diphenylcyclopropenone (DPC). This chain joins TRBV29-1 and TRBJ1-2; no firm D call. The TCR originated in a woman between 45 and 65 years old with alopecia areata. Some clones in this sample may be carry-over from other donors' samples. The CDR3 loop is CSVPTSLYGYTF. The CDR3 bases are TGCAGCGTCCCCACATCGCTTTATGGCTACACCTTC.